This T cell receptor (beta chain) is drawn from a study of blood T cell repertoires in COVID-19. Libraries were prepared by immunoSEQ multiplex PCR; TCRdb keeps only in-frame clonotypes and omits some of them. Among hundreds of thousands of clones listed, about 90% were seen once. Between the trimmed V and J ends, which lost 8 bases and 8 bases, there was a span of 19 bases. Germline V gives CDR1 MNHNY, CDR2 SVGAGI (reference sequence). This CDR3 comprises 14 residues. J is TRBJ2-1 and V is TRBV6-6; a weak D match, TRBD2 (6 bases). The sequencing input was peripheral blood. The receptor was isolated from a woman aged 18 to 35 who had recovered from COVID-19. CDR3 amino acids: CASSPPGVSYEQFF. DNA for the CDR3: TGTGCCAGCTCCCCCCCGGGAGTGTCATATGAGCAGTTCTTC.